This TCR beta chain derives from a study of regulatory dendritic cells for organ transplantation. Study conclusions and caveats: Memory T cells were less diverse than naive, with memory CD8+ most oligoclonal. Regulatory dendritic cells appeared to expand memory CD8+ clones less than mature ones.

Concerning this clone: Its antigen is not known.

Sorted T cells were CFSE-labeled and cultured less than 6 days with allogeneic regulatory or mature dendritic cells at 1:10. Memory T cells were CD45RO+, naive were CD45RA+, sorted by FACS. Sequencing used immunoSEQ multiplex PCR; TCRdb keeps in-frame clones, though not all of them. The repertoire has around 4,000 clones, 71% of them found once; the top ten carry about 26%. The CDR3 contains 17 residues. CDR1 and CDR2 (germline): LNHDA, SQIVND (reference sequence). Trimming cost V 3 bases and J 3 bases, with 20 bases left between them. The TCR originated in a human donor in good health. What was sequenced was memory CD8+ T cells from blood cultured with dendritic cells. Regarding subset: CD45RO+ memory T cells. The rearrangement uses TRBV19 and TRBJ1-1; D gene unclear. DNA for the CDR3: TGTGCCAGTAGTATTAGGGAGGGAACGGTTTACTACACTGAAGCTTTCTTT. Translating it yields CASSIREGTVYYTEAFF.